A single count supports the clone carrying this T cell receptor beta chain. TCRdb keeps only in-frame clones here, not all; method: immunoSEQ multiplex PCR. The data contain about 230,000 clones, roughly 80% of them singletons. The sample belongs to a study of control samples from healthy donors and cancer patients. Germline V gene sequence: CDR1 LGHDT, CDR2 YNNKEL (reference sequence). The V end was cut by 2 bases, the J end by 0 bases, with 8 bases between. This CDR3 has 14 amino acids. This clonotype was obtained from a woman in her fifties or sixties with lung cancer. The chain has TRBV3-1 (or the pseudogene TRBV3-2) and TRBJ2-7; TRBD2 is a possible D gene (5 bases). The specimen was PBMCs. CDR3 loop: CASSQQRSSYEQYF. CDR3 nucleotide sequence: TGTGCCAGCAGCCAACAGCGGAGCTCCTACGAGCAGTACTTC.